Detailed here is one T cell receptor (beta chain). The sample belongs to a study of control samples from healthy donors and cancer patients. The V end was cut by 5 bases, the J end by 1 base, with 13 bases between. CDR1 is SNHLY, CDR2 FYNNEI, per germline. The CDR3 totals 15 residues. The repertoire was sequenced with immunoSEQ multiplex PCR; TCRdb's copy has only in-frame clones and lacks some. Here the sample spans approximately 100,000 clones, almost 85% being singletons. Sequencing was performed on blood. This chain connects TRBV2 to TRBJ2-3; D is undetermined. The sequence was obtained from a man in his 60s in good health. The CDR3: CASSPSATRTDTQYF. CDR3 DNA: TGTGCCAGCAGTCCCAGTGCAACCCGCACAGATACGCAGTATTTT.